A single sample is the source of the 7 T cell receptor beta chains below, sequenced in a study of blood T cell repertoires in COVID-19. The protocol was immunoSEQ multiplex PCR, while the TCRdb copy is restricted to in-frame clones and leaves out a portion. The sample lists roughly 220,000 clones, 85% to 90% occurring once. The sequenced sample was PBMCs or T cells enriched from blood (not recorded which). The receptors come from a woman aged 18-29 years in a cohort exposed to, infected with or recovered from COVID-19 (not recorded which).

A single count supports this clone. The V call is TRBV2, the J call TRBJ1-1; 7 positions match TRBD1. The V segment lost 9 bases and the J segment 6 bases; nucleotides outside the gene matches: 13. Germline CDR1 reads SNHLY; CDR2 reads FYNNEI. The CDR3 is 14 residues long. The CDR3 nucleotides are TGTGCCAGTTATCCGGGACAGTGGAGCTCTGAAGCTTTCTTT. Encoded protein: CASYPGQWSSEAFF.

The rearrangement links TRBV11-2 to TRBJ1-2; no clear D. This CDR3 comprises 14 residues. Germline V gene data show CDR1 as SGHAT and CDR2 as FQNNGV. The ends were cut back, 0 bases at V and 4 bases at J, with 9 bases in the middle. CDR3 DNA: TGTGCCAGCAGCTTAGAGTCAGGTTTCTATGGCTACACCTTC. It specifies CASSLESGFYGYTF.

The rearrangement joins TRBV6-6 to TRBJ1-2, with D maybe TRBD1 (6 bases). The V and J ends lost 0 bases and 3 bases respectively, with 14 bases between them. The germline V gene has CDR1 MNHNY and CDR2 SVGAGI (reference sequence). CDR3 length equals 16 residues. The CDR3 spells CASSYSVRGRDYGYTF. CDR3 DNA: TGTGCCAGCAGTTACTCGGTCAGGGGTAGGGACTATGGCTACACCTTC.

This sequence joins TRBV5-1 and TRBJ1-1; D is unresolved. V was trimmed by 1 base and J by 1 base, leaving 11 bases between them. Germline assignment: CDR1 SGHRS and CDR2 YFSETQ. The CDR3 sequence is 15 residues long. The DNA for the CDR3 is TGCGCCAGCAGCTTGTTGGGCCAGGAGAACACTGAAGCTTTCTTT. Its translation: CASSLLGQENTEAFF.

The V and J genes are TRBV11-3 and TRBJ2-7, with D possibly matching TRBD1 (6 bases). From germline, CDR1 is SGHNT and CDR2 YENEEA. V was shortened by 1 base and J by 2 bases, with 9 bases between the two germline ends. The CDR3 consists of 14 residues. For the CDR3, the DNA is TGTGCCAGCAGCTTAGCAGGGGAGCCCTACGAGCAGTACTTC. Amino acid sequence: CASSLAGEPYEQYF.

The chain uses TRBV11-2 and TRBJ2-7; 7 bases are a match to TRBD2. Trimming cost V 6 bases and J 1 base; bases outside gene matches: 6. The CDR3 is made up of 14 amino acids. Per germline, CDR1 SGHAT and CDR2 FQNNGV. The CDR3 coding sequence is TGTGCCAGCAGAGACGGACTAGTATCCTACGAGCAGTACTTC. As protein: CASRDGLVSYEQYF.

In nucleotides, the CDR3 is TGTGCCAGCAGTTACGCGAGGGCGGTACCTGGAAACACCATATATTTT. The encoded protein is CASSYARAVPGNTIYF. This chain joins TRBV6-5 and TRBJ1-3; the D is unclear. Germline V gene data show CDR1 as MNHEY and CDR2 as SVGAGI. V gave up 2 bases and J gave up 2 bases, with 13 bases separating them. There are 16 residues in the CDR3.